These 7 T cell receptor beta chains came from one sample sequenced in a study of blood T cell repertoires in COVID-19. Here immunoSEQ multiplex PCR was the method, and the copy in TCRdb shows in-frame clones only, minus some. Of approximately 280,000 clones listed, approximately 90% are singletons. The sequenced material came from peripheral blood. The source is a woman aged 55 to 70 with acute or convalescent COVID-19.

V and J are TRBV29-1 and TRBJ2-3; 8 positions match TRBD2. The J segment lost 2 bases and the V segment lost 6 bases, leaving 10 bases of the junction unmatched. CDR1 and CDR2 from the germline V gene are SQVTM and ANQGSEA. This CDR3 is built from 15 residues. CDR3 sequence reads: CSVSRGGSYTDTQYF. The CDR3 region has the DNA TGCAGCGTCTCCCGGGGGGGCAGTTACACAGATACGCAGTATTTT.

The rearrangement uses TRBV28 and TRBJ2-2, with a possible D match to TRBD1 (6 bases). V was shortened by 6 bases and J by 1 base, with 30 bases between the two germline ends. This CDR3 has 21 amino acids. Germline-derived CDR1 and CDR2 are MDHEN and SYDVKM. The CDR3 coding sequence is TGTGCCAGCAGCATACCCCCCGATCGACTGGGACATAGGTTGAACACCGGGGAGCTGTTTTTT. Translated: CASSIPPDRLGHRLNTGELFF.

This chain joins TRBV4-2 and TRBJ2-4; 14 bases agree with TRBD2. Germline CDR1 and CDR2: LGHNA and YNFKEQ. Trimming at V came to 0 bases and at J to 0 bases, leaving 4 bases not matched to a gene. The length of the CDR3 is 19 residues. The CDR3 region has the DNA TGTGCCAGCAGCCAAGAAGGACTAGCGGGGGGTCAAGCCAAAAACATTCAGTACTTC. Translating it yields CASSQEGLAGGQAKNIQYF.

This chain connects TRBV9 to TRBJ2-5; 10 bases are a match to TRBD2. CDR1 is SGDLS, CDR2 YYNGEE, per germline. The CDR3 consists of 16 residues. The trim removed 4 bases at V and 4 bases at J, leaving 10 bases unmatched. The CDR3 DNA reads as TGTGCCAGCAGCCTAGAGTCTAGCGGGGGAGGAGAGACCCAGTACTTC. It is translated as CASSLESSGGGETQYF.

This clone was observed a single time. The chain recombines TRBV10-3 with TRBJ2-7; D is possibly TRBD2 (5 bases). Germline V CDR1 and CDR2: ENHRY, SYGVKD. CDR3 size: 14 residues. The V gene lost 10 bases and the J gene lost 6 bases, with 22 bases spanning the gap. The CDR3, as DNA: TGTGCCACTCGTTCGGAGGTAATTGGTTCCGAGCAGTACTTC. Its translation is CATRSEVIGSEQYF.

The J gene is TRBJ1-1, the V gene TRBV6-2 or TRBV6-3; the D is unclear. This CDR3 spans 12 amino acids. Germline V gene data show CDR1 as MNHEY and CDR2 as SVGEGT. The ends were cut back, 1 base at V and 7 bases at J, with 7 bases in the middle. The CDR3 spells CASSYLVGEAFF. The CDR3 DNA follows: TGTGCCAGCAGTTACTTAGTCGGTGAAGCTTTCTTT.

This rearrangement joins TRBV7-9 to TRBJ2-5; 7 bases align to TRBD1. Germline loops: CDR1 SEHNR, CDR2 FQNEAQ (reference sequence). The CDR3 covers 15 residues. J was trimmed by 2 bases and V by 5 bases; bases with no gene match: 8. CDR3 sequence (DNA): TGTGCCAGCAGCCCCCGACAGGGTCGGCAAGAGACCCAGTACTTC. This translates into CASSPRQGRQETQYF. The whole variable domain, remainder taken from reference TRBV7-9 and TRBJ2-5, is DTGVSQNPRHKITKRGQNVTFRCDPISEHNRLYWYRQTLGQGPEFLTYFQNEAQLEKSRLLSDRFSAERPKGSFSTLEIQRTEQGDSAMYLCASSPRQGRQETQYFGPGTRLLVL.